This TCR beta chain derives from a study of blood T cells in healthy people across ages. In the study overall: Every two T cells gave about one barcoded beta molecule via template switching. Study-wide findings and caveats: With age, beta diversity per million T cells declined roughly linearly, significantly by 40.

This clonotype was seen only a few times. What it recognizes is unknown. Then a second PCR, running roughly 7 to 11 cycles, was carried out with a sample-barcoded 5' primer and a J-beta primer mix. TCRdb passed the 5' RACE reads through MiXCR, listing each CDR3 protein once. The data contain around 1,600,000 distinct CDR3 sequences, less than 45% of them singletons. Germline V gene lookup returns CDR1 DFQATT and CDR2 SNEGSKA (reference sequence). CDR3 length: 13 residues. J lost 6 bases, V lost 1 base, and 2 bases had no gene match. The clonotype comes from a woman aged 18-35 years in good health. The V and J genes are TRBV20-1 and TRBJ1-4, with 7 positions matching TRBD1. The sample taken for sequencing was blood. This CDR3 reads CSARGTGDEKLFF. Here the CDR3 DNA reads TGCAGTGCTAGAGGGACAGGTGATGAAAAACTGTTTTTT.